This entry lists 3 T cell receptor beta chains sequenced from one sample in a study of blood T cell repertoires in COVID-19. Some clones are missing from TCRdb's copy, which holds only in-frame ones; the method was immunoSEQ multiplex PCR. In the table there are a few hundred thousand clones, over 85% of which are singletons. The sequenced sample was peripheral blood. These TCRs come from a woman aged 60-70 years with COVID-19, enrolled during active disease.

The rearrangement joins TRBV10-2 to TRBJ1-6; 10 positions match TRBD1. Germline CDR1 WSHSY, CDR2 SAAADI. V dropped 2 bases and J dropped 9; count of bases not matched to a gene: 4. The CDR3 is 15 amino acids. The CDR3 nucleotides read TGCGCCAGCAGTGAGCCTGGACAGGGGGGTTCACCCCTCCACTTT. Amino acids: CASSEPGQGGSPLHF.

The chain is built from TRBV7-9 and TRBJ1-2, with unresolved D. V lost 3 bases to trimming and J lost 1 base, with 6 bases between them. Germline lookup yields CDR1 SEHNR and CDR2 FQNEAQ (reference sequence). The length of the CDR3 is 13 residues. The CDR3 bases are TGTGCCAGCAGCTTCGGGGATAACTATGGCTACACCTTC. This gives the protein CASSFGDNYGYTF.

The chain employs TRBV6-5 and TRBJ1-2; 7 bases align to TRBD1. J was trimmed by 4 bases and V by 8 bases; bases with no gene match: 10. Germline V gene lookup returns CDR1 MNHEY and CDR2 SVGAGI. The CDR3 runs 14 residues. The CDR3 loop is CASRGGGPIYGYTF. The CDR3 DNA sequence: TGTGCCAGCCGAGGGGGCGGACCGATCTATGGCTACACCTTC.